These 18 T cell receptor beta chains originate from one sample sequenced in a study of blood T cell repertoires in COVID-19. Method: immunoSEQ multiplex PCR; TCRdb's copy keeps in-frame clones and lacks some. Among some 300,000 clones listed, roughly 90% were seen once. The sequenced sample consisted of peripheral blood. Source of these receptors: a woman in her 40s with COVID-19, enrolled during active disease.

The chain has TRBV19 and TRBJ2-1, with 11 positions matching TRBD1. The germline V gene encodes CDR1 LNHDA and CDR2 SQIVND (reference sequence). The V and J ends lost 3 bases and 5 bases, in that order; junction bases with no gene match: 9. This CDR3 contains 17 residues. CDR3 region: CASSMGQGVALDNEQFF. CDR3 bases: TGTGCCAGTAGTATGGGACAGGGGGTTGCCTTGGACAATGAGCAGTTCTTC.

The rearrangement joins TRBV6-2 or TRBV6-3 to TRBJ2-1, with TRBD2 matching over 14 bases. With V trimmed by 5 bases and J by 7 bases, 10 bases remained unmatched. The CDR3 loop spans 17 amino acids. Germline V gene sequence: CDR1 MNHEY, CDR2 SVGEGT. The CDR3 DNA is TGTGCCAGCAGTCCCTTCGGGGGGACTAGCGGGAGAAATGAGCAGTTCTTC. It is translated as CASSPFGGTSGRNEQFF.

CDR3 in amino acids: CASSQERGAGGLGNQPQHF. In DNA form, the CDR3 reads TGCGCCAGCAGCCAAGAAAGGGGGGCAGGGGGCTTGGGCAATCAGCCCCAGCATTTT. The V gene is TRBV4-1, the J gene TRBJ1-5, with 8 bases that match TRBD1. The V and J ends lost 0 bases and 2 bases, in that order; junction bases with no gene match: 12. The CDR3 has 19 residues. The germline V gene encodes CDR1 MGHRA and CDR2 YSYEKL.

V is TRBV6-5 and J is TRBJ2-6; maybe TRBD1 (6 bases). The germline V gene encodes CDR1 MNHEY and CDR2 SVGAGI. Trimming took 5 bases from V and 4 from J, leaving 12 bases between them. The CDR3 totals 15 residues. Here the CDR3 DNA reads TGTGCCAGCAGTCGGTCAGGGGTGGGGGCCAACGTCCTGACTTTC. Its protein product is CASSRSGVGANVLTF.

This rearrangement joins TRBV24-1 to TRBJ1-4, with TRBD1 matching 8 bases. Germline trimming cut 4 bases from V and 8 bases from J; bases unmatched to any gene: 8. The CDR3 sequence is 15 residues long. Looked up from germline, CDR1 is KGHDR and CDR2 is SFDVKD. The CDR3 DNA sequence: TGTGCCACCAGTGACCTGGACAGGGAGGAGGAAAAACTGTTTTTT. Encoded protein: CATSDLDREEEKLFF.

This sequence joins TRBV18 and TRBJ2-3; 9 bases line up with TRBD1. The CDR3 totals 17 residues. Germline V gene sequence: CDR1 KGHSH, CDR2 LQKENI. The ends lost 0 bases at V and 4 bases at J; junction bases unmatched: 8. The CDR3 sequence is CASSPPRGTGNADTQYF. The CDR3 bases are TGTGCCAGCTCACCACCCCGGGGGACAGGGAACGCAGATACGCAGTATTTT.

J is TRBJ2-7 and V is TRBV12-5; TRBD2 aligns across 8 bases. Per the germline V gene, CDR1 is LGHNT and CDR2 is FRNRAP. With 8 bases clipped from V and 6 bases from J, the junction kept 6 bases outside the gene matches. The CDR3 is made up of 12 amino acids. Here the CDR3 DNA reads TGTGCTAGTAGATGGCTAGCGGGCGAGCAGTACTTC. Translated: CASRWLAGEQYF.

This clone was picked up a small number of times. The chain joins TRBV9 to TRBJ1-1; TRBD1 agrees at 7 bases. Per germline, CDR1 SGDLS and CDR2 YYNGEE. The ends lost 0 bases at V and 4 bases at J; junction bases unmatched: 9. The CDR3 is 16 amino acids. CDR3 coding DNA: TGTGCCAGCAGCGTAGGGCCGACAGGGACTTTCACTGAAGCTTTCTTT. It yields the protein CASSVGPTGTFTEAFF.

The V and J genes are TRBV5-6 and TRBJ1-2; D is unclear. The CDR3 is 12 residues long. V was clipped by 3 bases and J by 8 bases, with 11 bases between them. Germline CDR1 is SGHDT and CDR2 is YYEEEE. The CDR3 DNA sequence: TGTGCCAGCAGCTCCGGGTTACTGGGCTACACCTTC. Amino acid sequence: CASSSGLLGYTF.

The chain recombines TRBV18 with TRBJ2-1; a possible D gene is TRBD2 (7 bases). There are 16 residues in the CDR3. The ends were cut back, 3 bases at V and 5 bases at J, with 17 bases in the middle. Looked up from germline, CDR1 is KGHSH and CDR2 is LQKENI. CDR3 sequence: CASSPSGRGGNNEQFF. Written as DNA, the CDR3 is TGTGCCAGCTCACCCTCTGGGAGGGGGGGCAACAATGAGCAGTTCTTC.

The V call is TRBV18, the J call TRBJ1-2; D unresolved. V was pared by 3 bases and J by 3 bases, with 11 bases between. Germline V gene lookup returns CDR1 KGHSH and CDR2 LQKENI. The CDR3 covers 14 residues. In DNA form, the CDR3 reads TGTGCCAGCTCACCGGGCGGGGAGGACTATGGCTACACCTTC. Encoded protein: CASSPGGEDYGYTF.

The chain couples TRBV9 to TRBJ1-3; D may be TRBD1 (6 bases). Germline lookup yields CDR1 SGDLS and CDR2 YYNGEE. Trimming left V 7 bases short and J 0 bases short, with 14 bases between. CDR3 length equals 15 residues. CDR3 in amino acids: CASGGDISSGNTIYF. The CDR3 region has the DNA TGTGCCAGCGGTGGGGACATCTCCTCTGGAAACACCATATATTTT. The full variable domain, with the rest looked up from reference TRBV9 and TRBJ1-3, is DSGVTQTPKHLITATGQRVTLRCSPRSGDLSVYWYQQSLDQGLQFLIQYYNGEERAKGNILERFSAQQFPDLHSELNLSSLELGDSALYFCASGGDISSGNTIYFGEGSWLTVV.

This sequence joins TRBV5-6 and TRBJ2-2; D perhaps matches TRBD2 (6 bases). Germline V gene lookup returns CDR1 SGHDT and CDR2 YYEEEE. The V and J ends lost 1 base and 4 bases respectively, with 11 bases between them. CDR3 length: 15 residues. The CDR3 protein is CASSLLDSGTGELFF. The CDR3 DNA is TGTGCCAGCAGCTTGCTCGATAGCGGCACCGGGGAGCTGTTTTTT.

The rearrangement joins TRBV4-3 to TRBJ1-4; TRBD1 is a possible D gene (5 bases). This CDR3 is 15 amino acids long. The V gene lost 4 bases and the J gene lost 8 bases, with 17 bases spanning the gap. Germline V gene data show CDR1 as LGHNA and CDR2 as YSLEER. The CDR3 bases are TGCGCCAGCAGCCCGCGGGGGAGTCTGAGGGAAAAACTGTTTTTT. Its protein is CASSPRGSLREKLFF.

The V call is TRBV6-4, the J call TRBJ2-4, with D possibly matching TRBD2 (6 bases). Trimming stripped 5 bases from V and 11 bases from J, with 16 bases between. Germline V gene sequence: CDR1 MRHNA, CDR2 SNTAGT. CDR3 length equals 13 residues. CDR3 DNA sequence: TGTGCCAGCAGTCCGGGACTGGGGAACCTTCAGTACTTC. This gives the protein CASSPGLGNLQYF.

V usage is TRBV28 and J usage is TRBJ2-1; 7 bases are shared with TRBD1. Germline values: CDR1 MDHEN, CDR2 SYDVKM. This CDR3 is built from 18 residues. V shed 1 base and J 0 bases; nucleotides not matched to a gene: 9. The CDR3 DNA is TGTGCCAGCAGTTTATCGCGCCAGGGGGTCGTCTCCTACAATGAGCAGTTCTTC. Residues: CASSLSRQGVVSYNEQFF.

This clone was seen only once. The DNA for the CDR3 is TGCAGCGTTGAAAGCCTGGGAGCGGTCTACAATGAGCAGTTCTTC. The encoded protein is CSVESLGAVYNEQFF. V usage is TRBV29-1 and J usage is TRBJ2-1; D possibly corresponds to TRBD2 (5 bases). Germline V gives CDR1 SQVTM, CDR2 ANQGSEA. This CDR3 is built from 15 residues. Trimming shortened V by 2 bases and J by 3 bases, and 14 bases separated the two germline ends.

This clone was seen just once. The V call is TRBV5-6, the J call TRBJ2-5, with 8 bases identical to TRBD2. The CDR3 consists of 13 residues. V was pared by 4 bases and J by 5 bases, with 4 bases of the junction left unmatched. The germline V gene encodes CDR1 SGHDT and CDR2 YYEEEE. The CDR3 DNA follows: TGTGCCAGCAGCCCGGGGGGGGTTGAGACCCAGTACTTC. Amino acid sequence: CASSPGGVETQYF.